This T cell receptor beta chain was sequenced during a study of cytomegalovirus exposure and HLA in healthy donors. Turning to the study itself: The study's early data release held about 80 million unique TCRs from HLA-typed donors. Findings and caveats of the study: Sequencing artifact likely explains a cluster of highly shared sequence variants. For cytomegalovirus status, the classifier reportedly gave diagnoses with high specificity and sensitivity.

A multiplex PCR was run with 60 Vbeta primers and 13 Jbeta primers. Assay used: immunoSEQ multiplex PCR; TCRdb lists only in-frame clones, some missing. Among 150,000 or so clones listed, about 80% were seen once. Between the trimmed V and J ends, which lost 5 bases and 9 bases, there was a span of 11 bases. The CDR3 covers 13 residues. Germline assignment: CDR1 MNHEY and CDR2 SVGAGI. As concerns this clone: Its antigen is unidentified.

This sequence originates from a man in his fifties in good health and CMV-seropositive. The source material was PBMCs. The chain has TRBV6-5 and TRBJ1-6, with D uncertain. The CDR3 DNA sequence: TGTGCCAGCAGTGGGGAGGGTGCTTCACCCCTCCACTTT. Its protein product is CASSGEGASPLHF.